The 10 T cell receptor beta chains listed next were all sequenced from one sample in a study of shared clonotypes between healthy human individuals. Repertoires were generated with immunoSEQ multiplex PCR, while TCRdb's copy carries only in-frame clones and drops some. The data contain more than 900,000 clones, about four fifths of them singletons. The sequenced sample was memory CD4+ T cells from PBMCs. Sample subset: CD45RA-negative fraction. These receptors all come from a man between 18 and 35 years old in good health. Some clones in this sample may be carry-over from other donors' samples.

This clone was found once. The rearrangement links TRBV28 to TRBJ2-7; 9 nucleotides align to TRBD2. The CDR3 runs 20 residues. Unmatched junction bases numbered 19, after V lost 4 bases and J lost 0 bases. Germline CDR1 and CDR2: MDHEN and SYDVKM. The CDR3 DNA reads TGTGCCAGCAGTTCTGACGAGGCTAGCGGGATCTACCCCCGCTCCTACGAGCAGTACTTC. This gives the protein CASSSDEASGIYPRSYEQYF.

The CDR3 coding sequence is TGTGCCAGCAGCCCCCAAAAGAACACTGAAGCTTTCTTT. It yields the protein CASSPQKNTEAFF. V is TRBV14 and J is TRBJ1-1; D call uncertain. From germline, CDR1 is SGHDN and CDR2 FVKESK. This CDR3 has 13 residues. V lost 4 bases and J lost 1, with 7 bases in between. Full variable domain (missing parts from reference TRBV14 and TRBJ1-1): EAGVTQFPSHSVIEKGQTVTLRCDPISGHDNLYWYRRVMGKEIKFLLHFVKESKQDESGMPNNRFLAERTGGTYSTLKVQPAELEDSGVYFCASSPQKNTEAFFGQGTRLTVV.

In its sample, this clone was seen once. Just one base apart from a much larger clone, this may be a read error. This chain connects TRBV5-5 to TRBJ2-7; the D is unclear. Deletions cut 0 bases from V and 3 bases from J, with 7 bases between. Germline V lookup: CDR1 SGHKS, CDR2 YYEKEE (reference sequence). The CDR3 spans 13 residues. This CDR3 is CASSLGQVYEQYF. CDR3 DNA: TGTGCCAGCAGCTTGGGTCAGGTCTACGAGCAGTACTTC.

This sequence joins TRBV6-5 and TRBJ1-5; 7 positions match TRBD1. V shed 7 bases and J 7 bases; nucleotides not matched to a gene: 10. Per the germline V gene, CDR1 is MNHEY and CDR2 is SVGAGI. The CDR3 length is 14 residues. CDR3 amino acids: CASTTAQGRQPQHF. The DNA of the CDR3 is TGTGCCAGCACCACAGCACAGGGGAGGCAGCCCCAGCATTTT.

The J gene is TRBJ1-4, the V gene TRBV6-1, with D perhaps TRBD1 (6 bases). The germline V gene encodes CDR1 MNHNS and CDR2 SASEGT. CDR3 length: 17 residues. The V end was cut by 4 bases, the J end by 3 bases, with 18 bases between. The CDR3 region has the DNA TGTGCCAGCAGTGTTTGGCCACCCAGGGGTTCTAATGAAAAACTGTTTTTT. It codes for CASSVWPPRGSNEKLFF.

This sequence joins TRBV19 and TRBJ2-7; D tentatively reads TRBD1 or TRBD2 (5 bases each). This CDR3 is 13 amino acids long. Germline lookup yields CDR1 LNHDA and CDR2 SQIVND (reference sequence). The ends were cut back, 2 bases at V and 4 bases at J, with 9 bases in the middle. CDR3 amino acids: CASSIQGPYEQYF. In DNA form, the CDR3 reads TGTGCCAGTAGTATACAGGGACCGTACGAGCAGTACTTC.

The chain combines TRBV7-2 with TRBJ1-2, with a weak D call TRBD1 (6 bases). V was pared by 1 base and J by 0 bases, with 12 bases between. Germline V gives CDR1 SGHTA, CDR2 FQGNSA. This CDR3 is 16 amino acids long. The CDR3 DNA sequence: TGTGCCAGCAGCTTAGTAGGAGGGGGGGCTAACTATGGCTACACCTTC. It is translated as CASSLVGGGANYGYTF. Full variable domain (remainder filled in from reference TRBV7-2 and TRBJ1-2): GAGVSQSPSNKVTEKGKDVELRCDPISGHTALYWYRQSLGQGLEFLIYFQGNSAPDKSGLPSDRFSAERTGGSVSTLTIQRTQQEDSAVYLCASSLVGGGANYGYTFGSGTRLTVV.

The V gene is TRBV28, the J gene TRBJ2-7, with D possibly being TRBD1 or TRBD2 (6 bases each). Per the germline V gene, CDR1 is MDHEN and CDR2 is SYDVKM. The CDR3 totals 11 residues. The CDR3 DNA is TGTGTATCGGGGGCTCTCTACGAGCAGTACTTC. Protein: CVSGALYEQYF. Variable domain in full (rest from reference TRBV28 and TRBJ2-7): DVKVTQSSRYLVKRTGEKVFLECVQDMDHENMFWYRQDPGLGLRLIYFSYDVKMKEKGDIPEGYSVSREKKERFSLILESASTNQTSMYLCVSGALYEQYFGPGTRLTVT.

V and J are TRBV29-1 and TRBJ1-1, with a tentative D call TRBD1 (5 bases). Per germline, CDR1 SQVTM and CDR2 ANQGSEA. The CDR3 contains 12 residues. V was trimmed by 1 base and J by 5 bases, leaving 8 bases between them. CDR3 sequence reads: CSVEVRGTEAFF. In nucleotides, the CDR3 is TGCAGCGTTGAAGTTAGGGGAACTGAAGCTTTCTTT. Combining the CDR3 with reference TRBV29-1 and TRBJ1-1 gives the whole variable domain SAVISQKPSRDICQRGTSLTIQCQVDSQVTMMFWYRQQPGQSLTLIATANQGSEATYESGFVIDKFPISRPNLTFSTLTVSNMSPEDSSIYLCSVEVRGTEAFFGQGTRLTVV.

This clone was recorded many times. This chain joins TRBV2 and TRBJ2-7, with 8 bases matching TRBD1. CDR1 and CDR2 from the germline V gene are SNHLY and FYNNEI. V lost 6 bases, J lost 2 bases, and 6 bases stayed unmatched. The CDR3 extends over 14 amino acids. DNA for the CDR3: TGTGCCAGCAGCGAGGACAGGGTAACCTACGAGCAGTACTTC. Amino acids: CASSEDRVTYEQYF.